This is a list of T cell receptor beta chains from one sample in a study of CD4 T cells in relation to SARS-CoV-2 and coronaviruses. Only in-frame clones appear in the TCRdb table, and some are missing; sequencing was by immunoSEQ multiplex PCR. The sample yields around 23,000 clones, 76% seen once. Which antigens these TCRs recognize remains unknown. Sample: CD4+ T cells from PBMCs, cultured in vitro. These receptors were collected from a human donor in good health. The CDR3 runs from the conserved cysteine through the conserved F or W. The order of the fields is D gene, clone size, J gene, V gene, CDR3 protein, CDR3 DNA. The D gene is left open where the match is weak. Clone size is given for some rows only: seen once, a few or many times, or a class if the clone is expanded.

D gene: TRBD1
clone size: .
J gene: TRBJ2-2
V gene: TRBV6-5
CDR3 protein: CASRPGQGTGELFF
CDR3 DNA: TGTGCCAGCAGACCGGGACAGGGAACCGGGGAGCTGTTTTTT

D gene: .
clone size: .
J gene: TRBJ2-7
V gene: TRBV25-1
CDR3 protein: CASQWGGAGEQYF
CDR3 DNA: TGTGCCAGCCAGTGGGGCGGGGCGGGGGAGCAGTACTTC

D gene: .
clone size: .
J gene: TRBJ2-5
V gene: TRBV14
CDR3 protein: CASSQVSYQETQYF
CDR3 DNA: TGTGCCAGCAGCCAAGTCAGTTACCAAGAGACCCAGTACTTC

D gene: .
clone size: .
J gene: TRBJ2-1
V gene: TRBV9
CDR3 protein: CASSVREVRSNEQFF
CDR3 DNA: TGTGCCAGCAGCGTCAGGGAGGTACGCTCTAATGAGCAGTTCTTC

D gene: .
clone size: .
J gene: TRBJ2-2
V gene: TRBV19
CDR3 protein: CASRVGGKGELFF
CDR3 DNA: TGTGCCAGTAGAGTAGGGGGGAAGGGGGAGCTGTTTTTT

D gene: TRBD2
clone size: once
J gene: TRBJ2-7
V gene: TRBV19
CDR3 protein: CATSGRSYEQYF
CDR3 DNA: TGTGCCACTAGCGGGAGGTCCTACGAGCAGTACTTC

D gene: .
clone size: .
J gene: TRBJ1-1
V gene: TRBV3-1/TRBV3-2
CDR3 protein: CASSHLRTMNTEAFF
CDR3 DNA: TGTGCCAGCAGCCACCTCAGGACGATGAACACTGAAGCTTTCTTT

D gene: .
clone size: .
J gene: TRBJ1-4
V gene: TRBV15
CDR3 protein: CATSRDTGGGVYEKLFF
CDR3 DNA: TGTGCCACCAGCAGAGATACGGGCGGCGGTGTATACGAAAAACTGTTTTTT

D gene: .
clone size: .
J gene: TRBJ1-5
V gene: TRBV19
CDR3 protein: CASSIGSSRIGYSNQPQHF
CDR3 DNA: TGTGCCAGTAGTATCGGATCCAGCAGGATCGGTTATAGCAATCAGCCCCAGCATTTT

D gene: .
clone size: .
J gene: TRBJ1-1
V gene: TRBV5-1
CDR3 protein: CASSDSLNTEAFF
CDR3 DNA: TGCGCCAGCAGTGACAGTTTGAACACTGAAGCTTTCTTT

D gene: TRBD1
clone size: .
J gene: TRBJ2-2
V gene: TRBV19
CDR3 protein: CASPPPGQGTGELFF
CDR3 DNA: TGTGCCAGTCCGCCCCCGGGACAGGGGACCGGGGAGCTGTTTTTT

D gene: TRBD2
clone size: .
J gene: TRBJ2-1
V gene: TRBV19
CDR3 protein: CASSASPGLAGHYNEQFF
CDR3 DNA: TGTGCCAGTAGTGCCTCGCCGGGACTAGCGGGTCACTACAATGAGCAGTTCTTC

D gene: TRBD2
clone size: .
J gene: TRBJ2-3
V gene: TRBV24-1
CDR3 protein: CATSDLGGSITTDTQYF
CDR3 DNA: TGTGCCACCAGTGATTTGGGCGGGAGTATTACAACGGATACGCAGTATTTT

D gene: .
clone size: few
J gene: TRBJ2-7
V gene: TRBV5-4
CDR3 protein: CASSDGTGRYEQYF
CDR3 DNA: TGTGCCAGCAGCGACGGGACGGGACGGTACGAGCAGTACTTC

D gene: .
clone size: .
J gene: TRBJ2-3
V gene: TRBV18
CDR3 protein: CASSPPGRATDTQYF
CDR3 DNA: TGTGCCAGCTCACCCCCGGGTCGTGCCACAGATACGCAGTATTTT

D gene: TRBD1
clone size: .
J gene: TRBJ1-5
V gene: TRBV2
CDR3 protein: CASATPGQGLGQPQHF
CDR3 DNA: TGTGCCAGCGCTACTCCGGGACAGGGGCTCGGCCAGCCCCAGCATTTT

D gene: TRBD1
clone size: few
J gene: TRBJ1-2
V gene: TRBV5-1
CDR3 protein: CASSEGQGGYGYTF
CDR3 DNA: TGCGCCAGCAGCGAAGGACAGGGGGGCTATGGCTACACCTTC

D gene: .
clone size: .
J gene: TRBJ1-2
V gene: TRBV3-1/TRBV3-2
CDR3 protein: CASSQSTGLGGYGYTF
CDR3 DNA: TGTGCCAGCAGTCAGTCTACCGGGTTGGGGGGCTATGGCTACACCTTC

D gene: TRBD2
clone size: .
J gene: TRBJ2-3
V gene: TRBV10-3
CDR3 protein: CAIRPAGDITDTQYF
CDR3 DNA: TGTGCCATCAGACCAGCGGGAGATATTACAGATACGCAGTATTTT

D gene: .
clone size: .
J gene: TRBJ1-2
V gene: TRBV10-3
CDR3 protein: CAISDGGGHYGYTF
CDR3 DNA: TGTGCCATCAGTGATGGCGGGGGGCACTATGGCTACACCTTC

D gene: .
clone size: .
J gene: TRBJ2-1
V gene: TRBV9
CDR3 protein: CASSVVPSEGLSYNEQFF
CDR3 DNA: TGTGCCAGCAGCGTAGTTCCCTCGGAAGGACTTTCCTACAATGAGCAGTTCTTC

D gene: .
clone size: once
J gene: TRBJ2-5
V gene: TRBV6-1
CDR3 protein: CASSEDRRTQYF
CDR3 DNA: TGTGCCAGCAGTGAAGATAGGAGGACCCAGTACTTC

D gene: .
clone size: .
J gene: TRBJ2-4
V gene: TRBV11-2
CDR3 protein: CASSRDPGSIQYF
CDR3 DNA: TGTGCCAGCAGCAGGGACCCAGGGAGCATTCAGTACTTC

D gene: .
clone size: .
J gene: TRBJ1-2
V gene: TRBV14
CDR3 protein: CASSPGGVGYTF
CDR3 DNA: TGTGCCAGCAGCCCAGGTGGGGTCGGCTACACCTTC

D gene: .
clone size: .
J gene: TRBJ1-1
V gene: TRBV19
CDR3 protein: CASSIDRGRNTEAFF
CDR3 DNA: TGTGCCAGTAGTATAGATCGGGGACGGAACACTGAAGCTTTCTTT

D gene: .
clone size: .
J gene: TRBJ1-3
V gene: TRBV4-1
CDR3 protein: CASSRAGLTLVGNTIYF
CDR3 DNA: TGCGCCAGCAGCCGGGCGGGCTTGACACTGGTCGGAAACACCATATATTTT

D gene: TRBD2
clone size: .
J gene: TRBJ2-3
V gene: TRBV5-1
CDR3 protein: CASSTGTSGSFTDTQYF
CDR3 DNA: TGCGCCAGCAGCACCGGGACTAGCGGGAGCTTCACAGATACGCAGTATTTT

D gene: TRBD1
clone size: .
J gene: TRBJ1-1
V gene: TRBV19
CDR3 protein: CASSIGDRGYLNTEAFF
CDR3 DNA: TGTGCCAGTAGTATAGGTGACAGGGGCTATCTGAACACTGAAGCTTTCTTT

D gene: .
clone size: .
J gene: TRBJ2-2
V gene: TRBV6-1
CDR3 protein: CASSAINTGELFF
CDR3 DNA: TGTGCCAGCAGTGCTATCAACACCGGGGAGCTGTTTTTT

D gene: .
clone size: .
J gene: TRBJ2-7
V gene: TRBV6-6
CDR3 protein: CASTVRGAAIYEQYF
CDR3 DNA: TGTGCCAGCACCGTGCGGGGCGCAGCCATCTACGAGCAGTACTTC

D gene: .
clone size: .
J gene: TRBJ1-2
V gene: TRBV10-3
CDR3 protein: CAISERANYGYTF
CDR3 DNA: TGTGCCATCAGTGAGCGGGCTAACTATGGCTACACCTTC

D gene: .
clone size: few
J gene: TRBJ1-4
V gene: TRBV2
CDR3 protein: CASSPRPTNEKLFF
CDR3 DNA: TGTGCCAGCAGTCCCAGGCCGACTAATGAAAAACTGTTTTTT

D gene: TRBD1
clone size: .
J gene: TRBJ1-1
V gene: TRBV18
CDR3 protein: CASSPYLGQQNTEAFF
CDR3 DNA: TGTGCCAGCTCACCATATTTGGGACAGCAGAACACTGAAGCTTTCTTT

D gene: .
clone size: .
J gene: TRBJ2-3
V gene: TRBV6-5
CDR3 protein: CASRWTSTDTQYF
CDR3 DNA: TGTGCCAGCAGGTGGACTAGCACAGATACGCAGTATTTT

D gene: .
clone size: medium-sized
J gene: TRBJ2-1
V gene: TRBV5-1
CDR3 protein: CASSWGNSGGNNEQFF
CDR3 DNA: TGCGCCAGCAGCTGGGGGAATAGCGGTGGGAACAATGAGCAGTTCTTC

D gene: .
clone size: .
J gene: TRBJ2-1
V gene: TRBV6-5
CDR3 protein: CASSLSQGGWNEQFF
CDR3 DNA: TGTGCCAGCAGCCTTAGCCAGGGAGGTTGGAATGAGCAGTTCTTC

D gene: TRBD1
clone size: few
J gene: TRBJ1-5
V gene: TRBV6-5
CDR3 protein: CASTRGTGGNQPQHF
CDR3 DNA: TGTGCCAGCACCCGCGGAACAGGGGGCAATCAGCCCCAGCATTTT

D gene: .
clone size: .
J gene: TRBJ1-4
V gene: TRBV4-2
CDR3 protein: CASSQETTGEKLFF
CDR3 DNA: TGTGCCAGCAGCCAAGAAACCACTGGTGAAAAACTGTTTTTT

D gene: TRBD1
clone size: .
J gene: TRBJ1-5
V gene: TRBV19
CDR3 protein: CASSLEGADQPQHF
CDR3 DNA: TGTGCCAGTAGTCTTGAGGGGGCTGATCAGCCCCAGCATTTT

D gene: .
clone size: .
J gene: TRBJ2-1
V gene: TRBV4-1
CDR3 protein: CASSQDQAIDSPHYNEQFF
CDR3 DNA: TGCGCCAGCAGCCAAGATCAGGCGATTGACTCCCCTCACTACAATGAGCAGTTCTTC

D gene: TRBD1
clone size: .
J gene: TRBJ1-1
V gene: TRBV7-9
CDR3 protein: CASSFLYTDRGLPPEAFF
CDR3 DNA: TGTGCCAGCAGCTTCCTCTATACGGACAGGGGTCTACCACCTGAAGCTTTCTTT

D gene: TRBD1
clone size: .
J gene: TRBJ1-3
V gene: TRBV11-2
CDR3 protein: CASSPRAGQDFGNTIYF
CDR3 DNA: TGTGCCAGCAGCCCTAGGGCGGGACAGGATTTCGGAAACACCATATATTTT

D gene: .
clone size: .
J gene: TRBJ2-5
V gene: TRBV5-4
CDR3 protein: CASRLIGQETQYF
CDR3 DNA: TGTGCCAGCAGACTTATCGGACAAGAGACCCAGTACTTC

D gene: .
clone size: .
J gene: TRBJ1-5
V gene: TRBV29-1
CDR3 protein: CSVADSNQPQHF
CDR3 DNA: TGCAGCGTTGCAGATAGCAATCAGCCCCAGCATTTT

D gene: TRBD1
clone size: .
J gene: TRBJ2-7
V gene: TRBV6-1
CDR3 protein: CASSARAYRDRRNGEQYF
CDR3 DNA: TGTGCCAGCAGTGCTCGAGCTTATCGGGACAGGCGTAATGGCGAGCAGTACTTC

D gene: .
clone size: .
J gene: TRBJ1-3
V gene: TRBV11-2
CDR3 protein: CASSLGAILRDTIYF
CDR3 DNA: TGTGCCAGCAGCTTAGGAGCGATCTTGAGGGACACCATATATTTT

D gene: TRBD1
clone size: once
J gene: TRBJ2-1
V gene: TRBV7-9
CDR3 protein: CASSLGQSYNEQFF
CDR3 DNA: TGTGCCAGCAGCTTGGGACAGTCATACAATGAGCAGTTCTTC

D gene: .
clone size: .
J gene: TRBJ2-1
V gene: TRBV5-5
CDR3 protein: CASSLSSDSYNEQFF
CDR3 DNA: TGTGCCAGCAGCTTGTCTAGCGACTCCTACAATGAGCAGTTCTTC

D gene: .
clone size: .
J gene: TRBJ1-6
V gene: TRBV11-2
CDR3 protein: CASSTTWDSGGTASPLHF
CDR3 DNA: TGTGCCAGCAGCACGACTTGGGATTCGGGGGGAACTGCTTCACCCCTCCACTTT